This TCR beta chain was identified during a study of OX40 agonist ivuxolimab in advanced cancers. On the study more broadly: Ivuxolimab, an agonistic anti-OX40 (CD134) antibody, was given to patients.

With 0 bases clipped from V and 2 bases from J, the junction kept 2 bases outside the gene matches. From germline, CDR1 is SQVTM and CDR2 ANQGSEA. The CDR3 runs 15 residues. Regarding the study as a whole: Blood T cells, both CD4+ and CD8+, expanded clonally by week 6 at 0.1 to 3.0 mg/kg.

Patients who had autoimmune disease history or got systemic immunosuppression were left out. Using immunoSEQ multiplex PCR, the repertoire was profiled, and TCRdb retains in-frame clones only, with some absent. The sample has 45,000 to 50,000 clones, roughly nine tenths seen once; the top ten hold about 10%. A word on this clone: Its target is unknown.

The sequenced sample was CD4+ or CD8+ T cells sorted from blood, obtained in a trial of the OX40 agonist ivuxolimab. This TCR came from an adult with an advanced solid tumor such as melanoma, head and neck, liver or kidney cancer. This chain links TRBV29-1 with TRBJ2-7; 12 nucleotides line up with TRBD2. DNA for the CDR3: TGCAGCGTTGAAGACCCTAGCGGGAGGGCCTACGAGCAGTACTTC. Amino acids: CSVEDPSGRAYEQYF.